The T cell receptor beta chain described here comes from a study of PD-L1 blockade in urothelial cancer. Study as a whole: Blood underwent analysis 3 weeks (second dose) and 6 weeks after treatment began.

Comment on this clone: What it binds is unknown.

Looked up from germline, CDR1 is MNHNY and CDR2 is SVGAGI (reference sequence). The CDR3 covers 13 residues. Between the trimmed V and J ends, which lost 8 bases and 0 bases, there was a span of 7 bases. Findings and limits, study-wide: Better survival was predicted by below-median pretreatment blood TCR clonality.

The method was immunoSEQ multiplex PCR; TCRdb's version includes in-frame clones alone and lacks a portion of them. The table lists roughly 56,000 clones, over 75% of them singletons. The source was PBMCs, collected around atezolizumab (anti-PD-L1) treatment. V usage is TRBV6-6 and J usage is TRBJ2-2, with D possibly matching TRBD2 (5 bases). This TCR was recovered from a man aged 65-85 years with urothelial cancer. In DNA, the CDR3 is TGTGCCAGCGGGCGGGCGAACACCGGGGAGCTGTTTTTT. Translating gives CASGRANTGELFF.